What follows describes a single T cell receptor (beta chain). The protocol was immunoSEQ multiplex PCR, while the TCRdb copy is restricted to in-frame clones and leaves out a portion. The repertoire holds around 250,000 clones, with approximately 80% as singletons. These data come from a study of control samples from healthy donors and cancer patients. This CDR3 has 18 residues. Germline values: CDR1 MGHRA, CDR2 YSYEKL. Germline trimming cut 3 bases from V and 5 bases from J; bases unmatched to any gene: 14. The receptor comes from a woman aged 55-75 years with lung cancer. J is TRBJ2-3 and V is TRBV4-1, with 10 nucleotides matching TRBD2. Sequencing input: PBMCs. The CDR3 region is CASSQSPQRGGVIDTQYF. The CDR3 DNA reads as TGCGCCAGCAGCCAGTCCCCTCAGCGGGGGGGCGTTATAGATACGCAGTATTTT.